This TCR beta chain was sequenced in a study of vaccination effects on CD4 cells after COVID-19. The overall study: Two-dose BNT162b2 or mRNA-1273 vaccination was given to participants. Regarding the study as a whole: Few convalescent patients were included, and no early post-infection timepoints were sampled.

In the case of this clone: Antigen: not known.

This CDR3 has 13 residues. Germline CDR1 SNHLY, CDR2 FYNNEI. Trimming pared 5 bases from V and 2 bases from J, leaving 9 bases between. Sequencing used immunoSEQ multiplex PCR; TCRdb keeps in-frame clones, though not all of them. The sample lists tens of thousands of clones; around three quarters were seen once. ViraFEST expansion of antigen-specific CD4+ T cells with viral peptide pools preceded sequencing. Cells that had been cultured for roughly ten days were the source of isolated CD4+ T cells. The healthy vaccine recipients, who had no prior SARS-CoV-2 infection, showed negative nucleocapsid antibodies. In the cultures, half the medium was exchanged for IL-2 medium on days 3 and 7.

The sequence came from a human donor who received a COVID-19 vaccine. Specimen: CD4+ T cells from PBMCs cultured with HCoV-OC43 spike peptides, collected before COVID-19 vaccination. Subset described: HCoV-OC43 spike overlapping peptide pool stimulation. The chain is built from TRBV2 and TRBJ1-1; TRBD1 is a possible D gene (6 bases). DNA of the CDR3: TGTGCCAGCAGTACACAGGGAAACACTGAAGCTTTCTTT. Its translation is CASSTQGNTEAFF.